This T cell receptor beta chain appears in the sequencing data of a study of cytomegalovirus exposure and HLA in healthy donors. PCR used 60 Vbeta primers and 13 Jbeta primers. Sequencing was performed with immunoSEQ multiplex PCR; in TCRdb, only in-frame clones are kept and a portion is missing. The data hold some 150,000 clones, with 65% to 80% observed a single time. V dropped 3 bases and J dropped 5 bases, with 8 bases sitting between them. CDR1 is MDHEN, CDR2 SYDVKM, per germline. The CDR3 length is 13 residues. Sequencing was done on a sample of PBMCs. The chain has TRBV28 and TRBJ1-5; D is possibly TRBD1 (5 bases). The clonotype was recovered from a woman between 40 and 55 years old in good health and CMV-seronegative. CDR3 bases: TGTGCCAGCAGTTTGGTCAGGGATCAGCCCCAGCATTTT. As protein: CASSLVRDQPQHF.